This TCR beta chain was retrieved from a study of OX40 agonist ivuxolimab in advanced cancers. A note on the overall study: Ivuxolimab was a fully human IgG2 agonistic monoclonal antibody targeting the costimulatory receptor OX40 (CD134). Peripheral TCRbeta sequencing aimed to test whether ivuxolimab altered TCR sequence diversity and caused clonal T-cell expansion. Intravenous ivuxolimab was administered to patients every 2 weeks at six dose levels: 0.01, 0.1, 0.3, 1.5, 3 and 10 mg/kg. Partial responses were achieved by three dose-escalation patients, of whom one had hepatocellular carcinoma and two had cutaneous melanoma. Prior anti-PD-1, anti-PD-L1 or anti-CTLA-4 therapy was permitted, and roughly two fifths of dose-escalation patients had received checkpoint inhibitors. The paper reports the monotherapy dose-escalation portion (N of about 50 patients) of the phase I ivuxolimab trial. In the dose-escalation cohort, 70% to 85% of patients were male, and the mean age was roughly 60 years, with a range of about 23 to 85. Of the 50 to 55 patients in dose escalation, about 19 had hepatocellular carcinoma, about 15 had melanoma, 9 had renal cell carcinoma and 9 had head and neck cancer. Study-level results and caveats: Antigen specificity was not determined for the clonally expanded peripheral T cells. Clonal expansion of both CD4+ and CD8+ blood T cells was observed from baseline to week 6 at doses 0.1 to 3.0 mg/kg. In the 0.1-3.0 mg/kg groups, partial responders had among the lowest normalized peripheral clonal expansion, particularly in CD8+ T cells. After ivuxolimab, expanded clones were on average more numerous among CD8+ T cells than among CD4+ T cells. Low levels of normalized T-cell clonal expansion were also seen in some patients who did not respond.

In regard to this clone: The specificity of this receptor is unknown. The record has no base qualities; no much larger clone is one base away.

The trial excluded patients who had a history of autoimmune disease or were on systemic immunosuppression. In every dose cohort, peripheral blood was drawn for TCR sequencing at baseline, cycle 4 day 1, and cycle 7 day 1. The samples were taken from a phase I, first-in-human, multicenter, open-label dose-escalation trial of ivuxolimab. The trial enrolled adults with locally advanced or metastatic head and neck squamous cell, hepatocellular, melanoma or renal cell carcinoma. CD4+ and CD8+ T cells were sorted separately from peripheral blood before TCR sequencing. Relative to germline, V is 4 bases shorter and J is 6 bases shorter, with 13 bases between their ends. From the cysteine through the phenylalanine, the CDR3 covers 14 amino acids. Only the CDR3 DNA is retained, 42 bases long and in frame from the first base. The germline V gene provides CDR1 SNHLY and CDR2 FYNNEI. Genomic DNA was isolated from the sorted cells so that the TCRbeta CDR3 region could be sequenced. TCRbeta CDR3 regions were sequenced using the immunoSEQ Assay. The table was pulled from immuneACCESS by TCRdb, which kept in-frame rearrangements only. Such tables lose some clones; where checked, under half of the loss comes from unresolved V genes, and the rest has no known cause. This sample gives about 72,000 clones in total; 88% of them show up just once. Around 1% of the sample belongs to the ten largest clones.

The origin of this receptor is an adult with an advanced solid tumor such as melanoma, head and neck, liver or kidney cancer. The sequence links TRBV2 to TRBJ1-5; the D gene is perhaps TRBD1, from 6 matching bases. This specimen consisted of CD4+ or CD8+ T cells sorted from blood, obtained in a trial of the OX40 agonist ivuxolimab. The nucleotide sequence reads TGTGCCAGCAGTGTGGCCAGGGGCGGTCAGCCCCAGCATTTT. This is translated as CASSVARGGQPQHF.